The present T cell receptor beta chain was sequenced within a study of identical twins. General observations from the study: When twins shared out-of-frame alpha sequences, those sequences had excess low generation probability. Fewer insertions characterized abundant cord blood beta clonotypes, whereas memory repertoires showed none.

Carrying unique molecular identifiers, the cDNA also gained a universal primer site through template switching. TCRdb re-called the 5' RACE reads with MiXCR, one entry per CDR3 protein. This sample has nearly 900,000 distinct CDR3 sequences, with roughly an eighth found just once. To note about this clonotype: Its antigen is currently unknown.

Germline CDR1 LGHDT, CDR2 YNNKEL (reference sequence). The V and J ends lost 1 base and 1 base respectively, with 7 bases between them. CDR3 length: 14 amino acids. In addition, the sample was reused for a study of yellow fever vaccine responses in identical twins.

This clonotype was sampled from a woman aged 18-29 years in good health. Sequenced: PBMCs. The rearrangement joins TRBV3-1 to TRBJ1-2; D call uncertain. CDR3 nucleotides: TGTGCCAGCAGCCAAGGGCGACTTAACTATGGCTACACCTTC. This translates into CASSQGRLNYGYTF.